The entry below gives a single T cell receptor beta chain sequence along with its context. No antigen is known for it. This entry is derived from a study of T cells after posttransplantation cyclophosphamide. Study-level points and caveats: Skin or GI-infiltrating T cells shared few TRB sequences with blood. Recipient CMV seropositivity and CMV reactivation strongly tracked TRB clonality. Later post-transplant blood repertoires were often dominated by donor CD8+ memory clones.

Assay used: immunoSEQ multiplex PCR; TCRdb lists only in-frame clones, some missing. The sample includes 16,000 or so clones, 92% seen only once; the top ten take approximately 0.53%. Treatment was busulfan-fludarabine conditioning, a marrow graft, and cyclophosphamide on days +3 and +4. This clonotype was obtained from a male patient aged 55 to 69 who received an allogeneic stem cell transplant from a related donor and was CMV-positive. Some T cells may arise from the graft donor. Source: CD4+ T cells sorted from blood, taken after allogeneic stem cell transplant with posttransplant cyclophosphamide.

The CDR3 bases are TGCGCCAGCAGCGGAGGACTAGAGAGCAATGAGCAGTTCTTC. Translated, it gives CASSGGLESNEQFF. J is TRBJ2-1 and V is TRBV5-1; TRBD2 agrees at 7 bases. The CDR3 has 14 amino acids. Germline trimming cut 4 bases from V and 6 bases from J; bases unmatched to any gene: 7. Per germline, CDR1 SGHRS and CDR2 YFSETQ. Drawing the rest from reference TRBV5-1 and TRBJ2-1, the complete variable domain is KAGVTQTPRYLIKTRGQQVTLSCSPISGHRSVSWYQQTPGQGLQFLFEYFSETQRNKGNFPGRFSGRQFSNSRSEMNVSTLELGDSALYLCASSGGLESNEQFFGPGTRLTVL.